This T cell receptor (beta chain) derives from a study of blood T cell repertoires in COVID-19. Across the study: COVID-19 samples, acute and convalescent, were from the United States, Italy and Spain. In each case, the material was cDNA or gDNA derived from T cells, B-cell-depleted T cells, or PBMCs.

V shed 0 bases and J shed 4 bases, with 8 bases lying between them. This CDR3 comprises 14 residues. From germline, CDR1 is LNHNV and CDR2 YYDKDF (reference sequence). In the study's own analysis: Amplified reference gene primers provided the basis for estimating nucleated cell counts. The assay was immunoSEQ multiplex PCR, and TCRdb's table has in-frame clones only and misses some. From that table come the V and J calls and clone size; the DNA was used to work out D and trimming. The data contain 150,000 to 190,000 clones, about 88% of them singletons. The rearrangement uses TRBV15 and TRBJ2-3; no reliable D call. The sequenced material came from peripheral blood. This sequence was found in a woman in her seventies with acute or convalescent COVID-19. The CDR3 DNA is TGTGCCACCAGCAGAGACGACATAGCAGATACGCAGTATTTT. The encoded protein is CATSRDDIADTQYF.